There are many counts of the clone carrying this T cell receptor beta chain. Antigen: not known. These data come from a study of T-cell reconstitution after alpha-beta-depleted transplantation in children. Study-wide results and limits: From newly produced T cells came most of the T-cell counts and diversity one year after transplant. Surviving recipient T cells and intrathymic progenitors accounted for some patients' high TCRbeta diversity at day 60.

The library targeted TCRbeta and was prepared with unique molecular identifiers. TCRdb used MiXCR to reprocess the PCR reads, holding one entry per CDR3 protein. The data show nearly 250,000 distinct CDR3 sequences, 6.5% to 9% seen once. This CDR3 comprises 17 residues. Germline-derived CDR1 and CDR2 are SGHAT and FQNNGV. Trimming pared 7 bases from V and 0 bases from J, leaving 19 bases between. The V and J genes are TRBV11-2 and TRBJ1-3, with D tentatively TRBD1 (5 bases). The clonotype comes from a male patient younger than 18 who had a stem cell transplant for acute lymphoblastic leukemia, so the T cells may come from the graft donor. The starting material was PBMCs, mostly from graft donor cells, obtained 180 days after TCRalphabeta/CD19-depleted stem cell transplant. This CDR3 is CASTIRRGVNSGNTIYF. Written as DNA, the CDR3 is TGTGCCAGCACCATACGGCGGGGGGTAAACTCTGGAAACACCATATATTTT.